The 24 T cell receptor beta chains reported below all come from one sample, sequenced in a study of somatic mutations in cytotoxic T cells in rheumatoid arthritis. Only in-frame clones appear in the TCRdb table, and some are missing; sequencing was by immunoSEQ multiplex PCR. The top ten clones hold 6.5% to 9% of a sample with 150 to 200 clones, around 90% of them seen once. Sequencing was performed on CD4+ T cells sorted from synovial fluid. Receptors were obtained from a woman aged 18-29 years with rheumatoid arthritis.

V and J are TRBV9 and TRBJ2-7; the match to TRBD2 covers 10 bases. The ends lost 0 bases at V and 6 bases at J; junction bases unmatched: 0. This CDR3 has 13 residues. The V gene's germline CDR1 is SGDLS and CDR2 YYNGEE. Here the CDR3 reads CASSVASGGEQYF. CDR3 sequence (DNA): TGTGCCAGCAGCGTAGCTAGCGGGGGCGAGCAGTACTTC.

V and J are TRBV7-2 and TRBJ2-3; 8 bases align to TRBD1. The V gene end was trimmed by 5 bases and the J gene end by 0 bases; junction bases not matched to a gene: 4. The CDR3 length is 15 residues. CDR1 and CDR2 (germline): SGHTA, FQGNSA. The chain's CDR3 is CASSPDRGSTDTQYF. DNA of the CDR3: TGTGCCAGCAGCCCAGACAGGGGTAGCACAGATACGCAGTATTTT.

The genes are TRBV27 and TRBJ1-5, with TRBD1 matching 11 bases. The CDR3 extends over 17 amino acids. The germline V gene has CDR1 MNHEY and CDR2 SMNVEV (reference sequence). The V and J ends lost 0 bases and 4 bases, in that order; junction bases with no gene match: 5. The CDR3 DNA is TGTGCCAGCAGTTTATCATCGGGACAGGGGGTTAATCAGCCCCAGCATTTT. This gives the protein CASSLSSGQGVNQPQHF.

The CDR3 nucleotides are TGTGCCAGCAGCTCCCCGGGGACTAGCTCTTTTTTTTTGGCCGGGGAGCTGTTTTTT. This sequence encodes CASSSPGTSSFFLAGELFF. This chain uses TRBV7-8 with TRBJ2-2, with 9 bases matching TRBD2. This CDR3 comprises 19 residues. The ends lost 4 bases at V and 6 bases at J; junction bases unmatched: 18. Germline V gene lookup returns CDR1 SGHVS and CDR2 FQNEAQ.

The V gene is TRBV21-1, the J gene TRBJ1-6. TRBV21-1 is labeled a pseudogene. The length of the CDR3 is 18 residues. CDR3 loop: CASRRMVATHTHNSPLHF. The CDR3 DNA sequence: TGTGCCAGCAGGCGTATGGTAGCTACACATACACATAATTCACCCCTCCACTTT.

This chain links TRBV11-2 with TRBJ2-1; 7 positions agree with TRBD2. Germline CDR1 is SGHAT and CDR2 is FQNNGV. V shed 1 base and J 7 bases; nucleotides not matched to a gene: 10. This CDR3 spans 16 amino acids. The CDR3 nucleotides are TGTGCCAGCAGCTTAGGGGGGGGAGGGCCGTGGAATGAGCAGTTCTTC. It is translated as CASSLGGGGPWNEQFF.

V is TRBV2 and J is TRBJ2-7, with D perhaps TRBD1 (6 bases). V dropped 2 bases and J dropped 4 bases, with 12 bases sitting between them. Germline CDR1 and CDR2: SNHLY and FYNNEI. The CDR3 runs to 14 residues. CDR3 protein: CASSETRGRYEQYF. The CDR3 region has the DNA TGTGCCAGCAGTGAAACCAGGGGAAGATACGAGCAGTACTTC.

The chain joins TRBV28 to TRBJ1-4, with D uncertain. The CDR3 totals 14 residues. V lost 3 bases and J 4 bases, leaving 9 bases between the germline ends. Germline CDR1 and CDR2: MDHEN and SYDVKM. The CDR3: CASSFRVVNEKLFF. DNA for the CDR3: TGTGCCAGCAGTTTTCGCGTCGTTAATGAAAAACTGTTTTTT.

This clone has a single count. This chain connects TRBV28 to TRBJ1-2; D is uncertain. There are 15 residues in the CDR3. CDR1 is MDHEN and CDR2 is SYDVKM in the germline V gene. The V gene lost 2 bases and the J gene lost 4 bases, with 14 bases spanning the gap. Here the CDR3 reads CASSLGGGRIYGYTF. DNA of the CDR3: TGTGCCAGCAGTTTAGGTGGAGGTAGAATCTATGGCTACACCTTC.

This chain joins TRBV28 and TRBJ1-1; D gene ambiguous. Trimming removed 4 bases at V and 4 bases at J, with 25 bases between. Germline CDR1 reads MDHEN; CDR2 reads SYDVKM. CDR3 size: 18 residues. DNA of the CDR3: TGTGCCAGCAGTTCCCCTGGAGGGCACCCAACTACTACCACTGAAGCTTTCTTT. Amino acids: CASSSPGGHPTTTTEAFF.

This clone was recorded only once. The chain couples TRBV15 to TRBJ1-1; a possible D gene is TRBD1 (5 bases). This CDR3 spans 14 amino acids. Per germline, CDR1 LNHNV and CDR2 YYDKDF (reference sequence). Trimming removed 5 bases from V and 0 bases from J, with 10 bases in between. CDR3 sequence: CATSLGQLNTEAFF. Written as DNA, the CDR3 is TGTGCCACCAGCCTGGGGCAGCTGAACACTGAAGCTTTCTTT.

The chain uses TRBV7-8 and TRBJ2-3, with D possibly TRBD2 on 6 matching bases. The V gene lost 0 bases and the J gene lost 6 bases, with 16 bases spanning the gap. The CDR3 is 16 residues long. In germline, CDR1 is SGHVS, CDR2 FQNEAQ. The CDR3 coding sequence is TGTGCCAGCAGCTTAGCGGGCAGGGAGGTCGCGGATACGCAGTATTTT. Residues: CASSLAGREVADTQYF. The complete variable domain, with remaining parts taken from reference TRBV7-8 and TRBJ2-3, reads GAGVSQSPRYKVAKRGQDVALRCDPISGHVSLFWYQQALGQGPEFLTYFQNEAQLDKSGLPSDRFFAERPEGSVSTLKIQRTQQEDSAVYLCASSLAGREVADTQYFGPGTRLTVL.

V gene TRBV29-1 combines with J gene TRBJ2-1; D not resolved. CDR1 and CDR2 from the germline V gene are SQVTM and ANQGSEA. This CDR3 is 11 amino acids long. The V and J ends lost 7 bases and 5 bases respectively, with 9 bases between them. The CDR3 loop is CSDSNHNEQFF. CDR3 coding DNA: TGCAGCGACTCTAATCACAATGAGCAGTTCTTC.

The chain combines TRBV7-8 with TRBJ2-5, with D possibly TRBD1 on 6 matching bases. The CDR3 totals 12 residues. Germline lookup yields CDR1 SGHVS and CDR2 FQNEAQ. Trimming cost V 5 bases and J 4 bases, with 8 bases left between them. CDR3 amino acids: CASSIQGETQYF. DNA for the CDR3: TGTGCCAGCAGCATACAGGGAGAGACCCAGTACTTC.

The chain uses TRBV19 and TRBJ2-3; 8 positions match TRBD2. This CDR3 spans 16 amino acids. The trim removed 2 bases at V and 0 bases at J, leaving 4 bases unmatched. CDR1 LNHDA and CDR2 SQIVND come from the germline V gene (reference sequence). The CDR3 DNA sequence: TGTGCCAGTAGTATACTAGCGGGTACTAGCACAGATACGCAGTATTTT. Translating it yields CASSILAGTSTDTQYF.

The CDR3 sequence is CAWSVLFGTGKVTDTQYF. CDR3 DNA: TGTGCCTGGAGTGTACTTTTTGGGACAGGGAAAGTAACAGATACGCAGTATTTT. The rearrangement links TRBV30 to TRBJ2-3, with TRBD1 matching over 9 bases. CDR1 is GTSNPN and CDR2 is SVGIG in the germline V gene (reference sequence). The V gene end was trimmed by 0 bases and the J gene end by 3 bases; junction bases not matched to a gene: 13. This CDR3 is 18 amino acids long.

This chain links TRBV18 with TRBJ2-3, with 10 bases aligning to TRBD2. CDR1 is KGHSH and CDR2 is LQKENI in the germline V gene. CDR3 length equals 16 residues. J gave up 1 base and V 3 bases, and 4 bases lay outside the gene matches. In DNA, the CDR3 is TGTGCCAGCTCACCCAATAGCGGGGGGCGCACAGATACGCAGTATTTT. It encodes CASSPNSGGRTDTQYF.

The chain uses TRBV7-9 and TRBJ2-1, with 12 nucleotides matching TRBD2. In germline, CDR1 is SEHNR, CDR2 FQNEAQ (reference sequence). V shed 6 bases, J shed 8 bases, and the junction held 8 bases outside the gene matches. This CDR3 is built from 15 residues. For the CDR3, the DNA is TGTGCCAGCAGGAAGACTAGCGGGAGTGGGTATGAGCAGTTCTTC. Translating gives CASRKTSGSGYEQFF. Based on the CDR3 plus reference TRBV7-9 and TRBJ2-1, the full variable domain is DTGVSQNPRHKITKRGQNVTFRCDPISEHNRLYWYRQTLGQGPEFLTYFQNEAQLEKSRLLSDRFSAERPKGSFSTLEIQRTEQGDSAMYLCASRKTSGSGYEQFFGPGTRLTVL.

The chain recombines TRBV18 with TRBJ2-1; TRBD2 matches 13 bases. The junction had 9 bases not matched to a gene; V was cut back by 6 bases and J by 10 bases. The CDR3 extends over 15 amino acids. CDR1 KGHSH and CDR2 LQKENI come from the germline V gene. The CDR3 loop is CASSPGLAGEGEQFF. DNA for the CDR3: TGTGCCAGCTCCCCTGGACTAGCGGGAGAAGGGGAGCAGTTCTTC.

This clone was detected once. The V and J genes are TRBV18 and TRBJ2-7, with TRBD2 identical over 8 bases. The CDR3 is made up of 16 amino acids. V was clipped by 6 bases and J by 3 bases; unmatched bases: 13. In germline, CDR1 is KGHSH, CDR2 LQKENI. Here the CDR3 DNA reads TGTGCCAGCTCGCTTACTAGCGGAAAAAACGTCTACGAGCAGTACTTC. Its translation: CASSLTSGKNVYEQYF.

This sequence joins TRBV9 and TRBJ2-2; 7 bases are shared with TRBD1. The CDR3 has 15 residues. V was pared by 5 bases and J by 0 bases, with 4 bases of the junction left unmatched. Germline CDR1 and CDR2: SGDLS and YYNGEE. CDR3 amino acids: CASRAGTANTGELFF. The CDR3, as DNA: TGTGCCAGCAGGGCCGGGACAGCGAACACCGGGGAGCTGTTTTTT. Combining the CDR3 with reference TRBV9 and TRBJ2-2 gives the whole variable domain DSGVTQTPKHLITATGQRVTLRCSPRSGDLSVYWYQQSLDQGLQFLIQYYNGEERAKGNILERFSAQQFPDLHSELNLSSLELGDSALYFCASRAGTANTGELFFGEGSRLTVL.

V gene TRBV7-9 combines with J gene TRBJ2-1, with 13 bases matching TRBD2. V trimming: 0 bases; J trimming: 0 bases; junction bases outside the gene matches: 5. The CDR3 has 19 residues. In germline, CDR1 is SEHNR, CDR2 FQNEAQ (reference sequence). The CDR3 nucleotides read TGTGCCAGCAGCTTAGCAGGACTAGCGGGAGCCTACTCCTACAATGAGCAGTTCTTC. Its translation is CASSLAGLAGAYSYNEQFF.

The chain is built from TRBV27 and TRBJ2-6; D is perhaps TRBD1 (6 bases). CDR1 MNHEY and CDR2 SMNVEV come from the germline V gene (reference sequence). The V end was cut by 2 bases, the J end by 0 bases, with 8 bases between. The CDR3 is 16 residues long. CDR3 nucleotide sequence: TGTGCCAGCAGTTTACTAGGGGGCTCTGGGGCCAACGTCCTGACTTTC. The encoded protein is CASSLLGGSGANVLTF. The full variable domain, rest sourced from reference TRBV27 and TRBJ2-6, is EAQVTQNPRYLITVTGKKLTVTCSQNMNHEYMSWYRQDPGLGLRQIYYSMNVEVTDKGDVPEGYKVSRKEKRNFPLILESPSPNQTSLYFCASSLLGGSGANVLTFGAGSRLTVL.

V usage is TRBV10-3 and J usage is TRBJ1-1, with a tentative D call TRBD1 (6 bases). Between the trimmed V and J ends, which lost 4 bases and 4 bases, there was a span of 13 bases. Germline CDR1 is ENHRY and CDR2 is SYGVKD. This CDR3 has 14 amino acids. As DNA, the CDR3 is TGTGCCATCAGTGTAACAGGGAGTCTCACTGAAGCTTTCTTT. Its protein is CAISVTGSLTEAFF.